The sequence of this T cell receptor (beta chain) was determined in a study of T cell repertoires in cytomegalovirus infection. Study conclusions and caveats: The study found HLA-C-restricted CMV-specific TCR beta clonotypes dominating the ex vivo response.

MiXCR, applied by TCRdb to the reads, yields one record per CDR3 protein. This sample has approximately 300,000 distinct CDR3 sequences; approximately 32% occur once, and the top ten carry about 19%. Germline CDR1 and CDR2: SGHTA and FQGTGA. The CDR3 has 14 amino acids. Between the trimmed V and J ends, which lost 5 bases and 5 bases, there was a span of 15 bases. On this clonotype: Antigen: not known.

This receptor was obtained from a human donor in good health (CMV status not recorded). Some clones in this sample may be carry-over from other donors' samples. The sequencing used cultured PBMCs, collected from culture after CMV antigen stimulation. The J gene is TRBJ1-1, the V gene TRBV7-3; D remains ambiguous. The CDR3 spells CASSIRGRVTEAFF. The CDR3 nucleotides read TGTGCCAGCAGCATCCGAGGACGAGTGACTGAAGCTTTCTTT. The full variable domain, with the rest looked up from reference TRBV7-3 and TRBJ1-1, is GAGVSQTPSNKVTEKGKYVELRCDPISGHTALYWYRQSLGQGPEFLIYFQGTGAADDSGLPNDRFFAVRPEGSVSTLKIQRTERGDSAVYLCASSIRGRVTEAFFGQGTRLTVV.